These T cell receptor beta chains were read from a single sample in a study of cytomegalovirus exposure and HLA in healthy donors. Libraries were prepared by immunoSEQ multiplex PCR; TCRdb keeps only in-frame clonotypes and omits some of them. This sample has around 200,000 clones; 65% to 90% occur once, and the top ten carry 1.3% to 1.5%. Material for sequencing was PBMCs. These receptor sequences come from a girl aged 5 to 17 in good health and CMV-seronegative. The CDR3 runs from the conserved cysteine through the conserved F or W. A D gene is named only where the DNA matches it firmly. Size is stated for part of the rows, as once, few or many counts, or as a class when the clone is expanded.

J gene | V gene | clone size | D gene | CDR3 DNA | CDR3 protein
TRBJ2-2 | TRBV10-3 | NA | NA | TGTGCCATCAGTGAAAGACAAAGGAACACCGGGGAGCTGTTTTTT | CAISERQRNTGELFF
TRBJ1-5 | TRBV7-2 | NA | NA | TGTGCCAGCAGCTTAGTGTGGCAGGGCAATCAGCCCCAGCATTTT | CASSLVWQGNQPQHF
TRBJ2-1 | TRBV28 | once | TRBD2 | TGTGCCAGCAGTCAGCCGGGACTAGCGGGGGTTGAGCAGTTCTTC | CASSQPGLAGVEQFF
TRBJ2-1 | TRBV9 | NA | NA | TGTGCCAGCAGCGTAGAACTGGGGAGCTCCTACAATGAGCAGTTCTTC | CASSVELGSSYNEQFF
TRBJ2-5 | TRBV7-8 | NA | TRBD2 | TGTGCCAGCAGCGGGGCGGGACCCAGCGGGGGATTGCAAGAGACCCAGTACTTC | CASSGAGPSGGLQETQYF
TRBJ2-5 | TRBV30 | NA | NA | TGTGCCTGGTCCCCGGGGAGATTGAAGACCCAGTACTTC | CAWSPGRLKTQYF
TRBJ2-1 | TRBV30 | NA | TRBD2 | TGTGCCTGGAGTGTTGGGCTAGCGGGGGGTGTCAATGAGCAGTTCTTC | CAWSVGLAGGVNEQFF
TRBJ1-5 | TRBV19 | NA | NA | TGTGCCAGTAGTATGGGCCAGACGAGCAATCAGCCCCAGCATTTT | CASSMGQTSNQPQHF
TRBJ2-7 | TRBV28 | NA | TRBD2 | TGTGCCAGCACCTTAGCGGGATCAGCCTACGAGCAGTACTTC | CASTLAGSAYEQYF
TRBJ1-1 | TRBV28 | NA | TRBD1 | TGTGCCAGCAGCCGGACAGGGTCAATTGGAGGCACTGAAGCTTTCTTT | CASSRTGSIGGTEAFF
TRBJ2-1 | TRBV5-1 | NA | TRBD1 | TGCGCCGGCAGCTTGGATGGACAGGTTAGCAATGAGCAGTTCTTC | CAGSLDGQVSNEQFF
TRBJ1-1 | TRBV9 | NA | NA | TGTGCCAGCAGCGAGGACAGCCTGTTGGGTGAAGCTTTCTTT | CASSEDSLLGEAFF
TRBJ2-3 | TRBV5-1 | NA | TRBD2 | TGCGCCAGCAGCCCCAGGACTAGCGGGGTCACAGATACGCAGTATTTT | CASSPRTSGVTDTQYF
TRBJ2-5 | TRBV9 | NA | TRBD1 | TGTGCCAGCAGCGTAGCCCCGACAGGGGGAGAAGAGACCCAGTACTTC | CASSVAPTGGEETQYF
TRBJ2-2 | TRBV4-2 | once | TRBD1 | TGTGCCAGCAGCCAAGAGGAGACAGGGCCCGGGGAGCTGTTTTTT | CASSQEETGPGELFF
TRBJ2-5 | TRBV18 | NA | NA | TGTGCCAGCTCACTCAATTACCTAGTCACCACACAAGAGACCCAGTACTTC | CASSLNYLVTTQETQYF
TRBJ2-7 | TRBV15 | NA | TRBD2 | TGTGCCACCAGTACTCTAGCGGTCTCCTACGAGCAGTACTTC | CATSTLAVSYEQYF
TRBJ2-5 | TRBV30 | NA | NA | TGTGCCTGGAGTATAGGTAGCGCCCCACTCCAAGAGACCCAGTACTTC | CAWSIGSAPLQETQYF
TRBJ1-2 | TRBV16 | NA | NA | TGTGCCAGCAGCCATCTCACCACTCAGGACAGTGAATATGGCTACACCTTC | CASSHLTTQDSEYGYTF
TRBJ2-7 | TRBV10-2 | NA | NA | TGCGCCAGCAGGGAAACAGGTTTCGAGCAGTACTTC | CASRETGFEQYF
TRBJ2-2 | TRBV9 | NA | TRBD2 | TGTGCCAGCAGCGTAGGGACTAGCGCGGACACCGGGGAGCTGTTTTTT | CASSVGTSADTGELFF
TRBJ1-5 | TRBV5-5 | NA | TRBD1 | TGTGCCAGCAGCCCCGGGACAGGAAGCAATCAGCCCCAGCATTTT | CASSPGTGSNQPQHF
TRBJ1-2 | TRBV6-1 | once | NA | TGTGCCAGCAGGGATGTGACAGCTAACTATGGCTACACCTTC | CASRDVTANYGYTF
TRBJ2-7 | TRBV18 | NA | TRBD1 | TGTGCCAGCTCACTCCGGGACAGGGTCCCCTACGAGCAGTACTTC | CASSLRDRVPYEQYF
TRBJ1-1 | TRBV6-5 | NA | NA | TGTGCCAGCAGTGAATGGCAAGAAGCTTTCTTT | CASSEWQEAFF
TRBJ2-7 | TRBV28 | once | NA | TGTGCCAGCAGTTTAAGCGAAGGCTTTCTTTTATACGAGCAGTACTTC | CASSLSEGFLLYEQYF
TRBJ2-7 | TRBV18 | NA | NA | TGTGCCAGCTCAATCGGCACCGCGGAATTGGAGCAGTACTTC | CASSIGTAELEQYF
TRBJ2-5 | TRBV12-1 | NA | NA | TGTGCCAGCAGCTTTGTCGGGACTTTGACCTGGTACCAAGAGACCCAGTACTTC | CASSFVGTLTWYQETQYF
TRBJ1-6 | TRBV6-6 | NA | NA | TGTGCCAGCAGTTACTCGCGGAATTCACCCCTCCACTTT | CASSYSRNSPLHF
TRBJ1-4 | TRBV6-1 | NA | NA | TGTGCCAGCAGTGCGGGACAAAGAGGTGAAAAACTGTTTTTT | CASSAGQRGEKLFF
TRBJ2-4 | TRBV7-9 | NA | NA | TGTGCCAGCAGCCCAGGACACATCCACATTCAGTACTTC | CASSPGHIHIQYF
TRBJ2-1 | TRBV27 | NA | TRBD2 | TGTGCCAGCAGTGCCCTAGCGGGCCTCGCCGCCGAGCAGTTCTTC | CASSALAGLAAEQFF
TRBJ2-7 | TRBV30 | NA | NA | TGTGCCTGGAGTGTAAGACAGGGAGGTTACGAGCAGTACTTC | CAWSVRQGGYEQYF
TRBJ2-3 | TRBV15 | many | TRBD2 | TGTGCCACCAGCAGAGAGAGTGGCGGGGGAACAGATACGCAGTATTTT | CATSRESGGGTDTQYF
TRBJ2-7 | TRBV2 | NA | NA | TGTGCCAGCATCGAGGGGGACCGGGTAAACGAGCAGTACTTC | CASIEGDRVNEQYF
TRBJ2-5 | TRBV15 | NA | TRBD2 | TGTGCCACCAGCAGAGATGGGCTAGCGGGGGAGACCCAGTACTTC | CATSRDGLAGETQYF
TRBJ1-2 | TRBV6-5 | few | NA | TGTGCCAGCAGACGAGGAATTAATGGCTACACCTTC | CASRRGINGYTF
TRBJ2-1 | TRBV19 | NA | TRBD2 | TGTGCCAGCGGACTAGCGGTCTACAATGAGCAGTTCTTC | CASGLAVYNEQFF
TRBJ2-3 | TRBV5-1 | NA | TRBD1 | TGCGCCAGCAGCAGAGGGACAGGGGGCTTTACAGATACGCAGTATTTT | CASSRGTGGFTDTQYF
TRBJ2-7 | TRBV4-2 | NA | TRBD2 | TGTGCCAGCAGCCAACCGAGGAATAGCGGGAGGGGATCCTACGAGCAGTACTTC | CASSQPRNSGRGSYEQYF
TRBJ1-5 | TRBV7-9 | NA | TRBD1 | TGTGCCAGCAGCCTGTCAGGGGGCACGAGGGGATGGCAGCCCCAGCATTTT | CASSLSGGTRGWQPQHF
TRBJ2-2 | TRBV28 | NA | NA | TGTGCCAGCAGTCTCTCCTGGGACTCCCTGAACACCGGGGAGCTGTTTTTT | CASSLSWDSLNTGELFF
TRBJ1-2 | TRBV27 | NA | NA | TGTGCCAGCAGCCTTCGGGGAATGGGAGCTAACTATGGCTACACCTTC | CASSLRGMGANYGYTF
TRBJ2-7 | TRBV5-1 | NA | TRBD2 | TGCGCCAGCAGCCCGGCGAGGAGTGGGAGACTAGCGGGATTGACGAGCTCCTACGAGCAGTACTTC | CASSPARSGRLAGLTSSYEQYF
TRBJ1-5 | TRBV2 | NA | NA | TGTGCCAGCGCGAGCCTAACTTGGACAGTTAATCAGCCCCAGCATTTT | CASASLTWTVNQPQHF
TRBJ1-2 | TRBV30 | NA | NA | TGTGCCTGGATCACGGGGTATGGCTACACCTTC | CAWITGYGYTF
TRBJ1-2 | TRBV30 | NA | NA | TGTGCCTGGCTTCGAATTCCACAGAAGTCTTTTAACTATGGCTACACCTTC | CAWLRIPQKSFNYGYTF